These 7 T cell receptor beta chains came from one sample sequenced in a study of T cell responses to AZD1222 COVID-19 vaccine. Assay used: immunoSEQ multiplex PCR; TCRdb lists only in-frame clones, some missing. The sample lists about 42,000 clones; around 88% were seen once. Sequences were derived from peripheral blood, sampled 28 days after the second AZD1222 dose. Receptors originate from an adult who received the AZD1222 COVID-19 vaccine.

The chain carries TRBV5-1 and TRBJ2-7; no definite D call. The CDR3 runs to 12 residues. V lost 4 bases, J lost 2 bases, and 7 bases lay in between. In germline, CDR1 is SGHRS, CDR2 YFSETQ. CDR3 region: CASSPDAYEQYF. CDR3 sequence (DNA): TGCGCCAGCAGCCCGGACGCCTACGAGCAGTACTTC.

The chain is built from TRBV7-9 and TRBJ1-6; 7 bases are shared with TRBD1. Trimming removed 7 bases from V and 6 bases from J; junction bases left unmatched: 15. In germline, CDR1 is SEHNR, CDR2 FQNEAQ (reference sequence). This CDR3 spans 17 amino acids. CDR3 protein: CASTKLQGLDLNSPLHF. The DNA of the CDR3 is TGTGCCAGCACCAAACTACAGGGGCTCGACCTTAATTCACCCCTCCACTTT.

The sample holds a few counts of this clone. V usage is TRBV2 and J usage is TRBJ1-1; 7 positions agree with TRBD1. This CDR3 comprises 13 residues. In germline, CDR1 is SNHLY, CDR2 FYNNEI. Trimming removed 7 bases from V and 1 base from J; junction bases left unmatched: 3. In nucleotides, the CDR3 is TGTGCCAGCAACTACAGGGGGAACACTGAAGCTTTCTTT. It is translated as CASNYRGNTEAFF.

The chain couples TRBV7-6 to TRBJ1-4; tentatively, D is TRBD1 (5 bases). The CDR3 covers 15 residues. Germline assignment: CDR1 SGHVS and CDR2 FNYEAQ. V shed 2 bases and J shed 8 bases, with 15 bases lying between them. In nucleotides, the CDR3 is TGTGCCAGCAGCTTAAGTAACAGGCTGGGCGAAAAACTGTTTTTT. This encodes CASSLSNRLGEKLFF.

This clone appeared a few times. The chain has TRBV2 and TRBJ2-1, with a possible D match to TRBD2 (7 bases). The ends were cut back, 7 bases at V and 1 base at J, with 8 bases in the middle. Germline V CDR1 and CDR2: SNHLY, FYNNEI. The CDR3 loop spans 13 amino acids. CDR3 in amino acids: CASKGGSYNEQFF. The CDR3 DNA reads as TGTGCCAGCAAGGGGGGGTCCTACAATGAGCAGTTCTTC.

The rearrangement uses TRBV12-3 or TRBV12-4 and TRBJ1-2; a weak D match, TRBD1 (5 bases). This CDR3 contains 12 residues. The germline V and J ends were trimmed by 4 bases and 5 bases, with 8 bases remaining between them. The CDR3 region is CASSSGRYGYTF. The CDR3 DNA reads TGTGCCAGCAGTTCGGGACGGTATGGCTACACCTTC.

The rearrangement links TRBV10-2 to TRBJ2-1; 8 bases match TRBD2. The CDR3 is 15 residues long. The germline CDR1 and CDR2 sequences are WSHSY and SAAADI. Unmatched junction bases numbered 8, after V lost 6 bases and J lost 4 bases. This CDR3 is CASRMSGREYNEQFF. The CDR3 DNA sequence: TGCGCCAGCAGGATGAGCGGGAGAGAGTACAATGAGCAGTTCTTC.